This TCR beta chain was obtained from a study of CD8+ T cells in alopecia areata. Study as a whole: Those patients who were treated received oral tofacitinib, which was given at 5 to 10 mg twice daily for moderate-to-severe alopecia areata.

As concerns this clone: Its antigen is as yet unknown.

As to treatment: oral pan-JAK inhibitor, 5-10 mg twice daily. cDNA reverse transcribed from extracted RNA served as the sequencing template. TCRdb keeps only in-frame clones here, not all; method: immunoSEQ multiplex PCR. The table shows some 45,000 clones, with roughly 92% occurring only once. Study results and caveats: Scalp samples also contribute reads from the resident alphabeta T cells found in normal skin.

The CDR3 loop spans 14 amino acids. The V gene's germline CDR1 is MDHEN and CDR2 SYDVKM. The V end was cut by 2 bases, the J end by 3 bases, with 9 bases between. V gene TRBV28 combines with J gene TRBJ2-3, with D perhaps TRBD1 (5 bases). Source: CD8+ T cells sorted from blood, taken at week 24, from a patient treated with tofacitinib. This TCR was sampled from a human donor with alopecia areata. CDR3 in amino acids: CASSLTGATDTQYF. Here the CDR3 DNA reads TGTGCCAGCAGTTTAACAGGAGCAACAGATACGCAGTATTTT.